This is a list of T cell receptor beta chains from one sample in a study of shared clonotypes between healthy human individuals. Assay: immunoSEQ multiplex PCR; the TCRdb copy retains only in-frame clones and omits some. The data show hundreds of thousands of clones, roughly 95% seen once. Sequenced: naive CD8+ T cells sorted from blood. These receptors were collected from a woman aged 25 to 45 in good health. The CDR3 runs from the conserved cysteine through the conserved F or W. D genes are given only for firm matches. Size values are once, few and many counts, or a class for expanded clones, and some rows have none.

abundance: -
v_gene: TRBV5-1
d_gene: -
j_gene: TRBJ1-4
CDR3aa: CASSLARATNEKLFF
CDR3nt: TGCGCCAGCAGCTTGGCGCGGGCAACTAATGAAAAACTGTTTTTT

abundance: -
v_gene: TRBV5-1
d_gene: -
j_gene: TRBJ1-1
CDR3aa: CASSFGQKNTEAFF
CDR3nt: TGCGCCAGCAGCTTCGGACAGAAAAACACTGAAGCTTTCTTT

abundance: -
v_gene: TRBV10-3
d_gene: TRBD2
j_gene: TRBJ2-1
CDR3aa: CATSSLRTSGNNEQFF
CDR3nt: TGTGCCACCTCAAGTCTACGGACTAGCGGAAACAATGAGCAGTTCTTC

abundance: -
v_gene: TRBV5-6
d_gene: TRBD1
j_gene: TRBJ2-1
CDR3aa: CASSFGTGVYNEQFF
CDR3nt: TGTGCCAGCAGCTTTGGGACAGGGGTCTACAATGAGCAGTTCTTC

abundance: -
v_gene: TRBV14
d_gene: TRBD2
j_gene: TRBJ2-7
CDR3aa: CASSQPRTSGTYEQYF
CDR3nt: TGTGCCAGCAGCCAACCAAGGACTAGCGGGACATACGAGCAGTACTTC

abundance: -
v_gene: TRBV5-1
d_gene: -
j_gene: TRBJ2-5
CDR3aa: CASSLRQNQETQYF
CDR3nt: TGCGCCAGCAGCTTGAGGCAGAACCAAGAGACCCAGTACTTC

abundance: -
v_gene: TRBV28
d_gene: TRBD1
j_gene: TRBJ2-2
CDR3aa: CASSPDRGYTGELFF
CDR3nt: TGTGCCAGCAGCCCGGACAGGGGTTACACCGGGGAGCTGTTTTTT

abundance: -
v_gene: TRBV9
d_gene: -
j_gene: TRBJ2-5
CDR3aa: CASSGPGPKETQYF
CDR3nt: TGTGCCAGCAGCGGTCCCGGGCCGAAAGAGACCCAGTACTTC

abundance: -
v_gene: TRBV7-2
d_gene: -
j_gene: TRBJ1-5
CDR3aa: CASSLGSGVEHF
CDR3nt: TGTGCCAGCAGCTTAGGGTCCGGGGTAGAGCATTTT

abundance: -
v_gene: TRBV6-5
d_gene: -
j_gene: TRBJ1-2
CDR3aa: CASSPGPLDGSGYTF
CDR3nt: TGTGCCAGCAGTCCCGGGCCGCTTGACGGCAGTGGCTACACCTTC

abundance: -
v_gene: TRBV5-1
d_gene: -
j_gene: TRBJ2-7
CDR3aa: CASSLGRQQDEQYF
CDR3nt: TGCGCCAGCAGCTTGGGGCGACAGCAGGATGAGCAGTACTTC

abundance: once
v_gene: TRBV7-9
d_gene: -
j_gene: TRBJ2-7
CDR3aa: CASSFQQSFYEQYF
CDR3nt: TGTGCCAGCAGCTTCCAACAGTCCTTCTACGAGCAGTACTTC

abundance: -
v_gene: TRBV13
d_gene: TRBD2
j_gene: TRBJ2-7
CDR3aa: CASSPGTSGTHEQYF
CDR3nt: TGTGCCAGCAGCCCTGGGACTAGCGGGACTCACGAGCAGTACTTC

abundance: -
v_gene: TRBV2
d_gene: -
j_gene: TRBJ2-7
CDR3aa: CASTDRAGSYEQYF
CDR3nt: TGTGCCAGCACGGACCGGGCAGGGTCCTACGAGCAGTACTTC

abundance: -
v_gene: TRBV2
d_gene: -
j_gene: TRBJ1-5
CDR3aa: CASIAQGDNQPQHF
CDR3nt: TGTGCCAGCATTGCCCAAGGCGACAATCAGCCCCAGCATTTT

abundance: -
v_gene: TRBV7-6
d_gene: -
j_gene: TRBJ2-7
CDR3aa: CASSLEGYGYEQYF
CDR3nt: TGTGCCAGCAGCTTAGAAGGGTATGGGTACGAGCAGTACTTC

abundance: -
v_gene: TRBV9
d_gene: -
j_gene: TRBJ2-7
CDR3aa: CASSVGTLTYEQYF
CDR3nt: TGTGCCAGCAGCGTTGGGACACTAACTTACGAGCAGTACTTC

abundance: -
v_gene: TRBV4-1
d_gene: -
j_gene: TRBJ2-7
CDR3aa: CASSSGTSSYEQYF
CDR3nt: TGCGCCAGCAGCTCAGGGACCTCCTCCTACGAGCAGTACTTC